This T cell receptor (beta chain) was captured by sequencing in a study of blood T cell repertoires in COVID-19. Study-wide context: The United States, Italy and Spain provided the acute and convalescent COVID-19 samples.

The CDR3 sequence is 11 residues long. Per germline, CDR1 MGHDK and CDR2 SYGVNS. V lost 2 bases to trimming and J lost 13 bases, with 9 bases between them. Within 2 weeks before study entry, exposed participants met a COVID-19 case. The protocol was immunoSEQ multiplex PCR, while the TCRdb copy is restricted to in-frame clones and leaves out a portion. Among roughly 240,000 clones, approximately 90% were seen once, and the ten largest hold less than 0.9%. Sequencing was carried out using PBMCs or T cells enriched from blood (not recorded which). The receptor comes from a man aged 45 to 65 who had been exposed to COVID-19. The chain recombines TRBV25-1 with TRBJ2-4, with D unresolved. Here the CDR3 reads CASSEVEQQYF. CDR3 in DNA: TGTGCCAGCAGTGAAGTTGAACAGCAGTACTTC. Full variable domain (outside the CDR3, taken from reference TRBV25-1 and TRBJ2-4): EADIYQTPRYLVIGTGKKITLECSQTMGHDKMYWYQQDPGMELHLIHYSYGVNSTEKGDLSSESTVSRIRTEHFPLTLESARPSHTSQYLCASSEVEQQYFGAGTRLSVL.